Listed below are T cell receptor beta chains from one sample, sequenced in a study of CD8 T cells in Susac syndrome. TCRdb independently ran MiXCR on the immunoSEQ multiplex PCR reads; one entry per CDR3 protein. Found here are 160,000 or so distinct CDR3 sequences, approximately 95% of them singletons; the top ten hold around 0.16%. Sequenced material: CD8+ T cells from PBMCs. The receptors here all came from a human donor with multiple sclerosis. Each CDR3 is given with its conserved first and last residue. The D gene is left open where the match is weak.

d_gene,j_gene,v_gene,CDR3aa,CDR3nt
TRBD1,TRBJ2-7,TRBV29-1,CSVEGQGAHEQYF,TGCAGCGTTGAGGGACAGGGGGCACACGAGCAGTACTTC
-,TRBJ2-3,TRBV10-3,CAISESLADTQYF,TGTGCCATCAGTGAGTCTTTAGCGGATACGCAGTATTTT
-,TRBJ2-1,TRBV18,CASSPPALEQFF,TGTGCCAGCTCACCACCCGCACTTGAGCAGTTCTTC
TRBD1,TRBJ2-4,TRBV27,CASSPPGQENIQYF,TGTGCCAGCAGTCCCCCGGGACAGGAAAACATTCAGTACTTC
-,TRBJ2-2,TRBV12-3/TRBV12-4,CASSLWTGELFF,TGTGCCAGCAGTTTGTGGACCGGGGAGCTGTTTTTT
TRBD1,TRBJ2-7,TRBV4-2,CASSQGQGAGYEQYF,TGTGCCAGCAGCCAGGGACAGGGGGCAGGATACGAGCAGTACTTC
-,TRBJ2-1,TRBV13,CASSPQTYNEQFF,TGTGCCAGCAGCCCCCAAACCTACAATGAGCAGTTCTTC
TRBD1,TRBJ2-2,TRBV28,CASSSGQGALPWNTGELFF,TGTGCCAGCAGTTCTGGACAGGGGGCCCTTCCCTGGAACACCGGGGAGCTGTTTTTT
-,TRBJ2-7,TRBV19,CASSPSTGGVYEQYF,TGTGCCAGTAGTCCCTCCACCGGAGGAGTCTACGAGCAGTACTTC
-,TRBJ1-2,TRBV7-9,CASSAIVTGYTF,TGTGCCAGCAGCGCAATAGTAACGGGCTACACCTTC
-,TRBJ2-1,TRBV13,CASSLGRGFDEQFF,TGTGCCAGCAGCTTAGGCCGGGGTTTCGATGAGCAGTTCTTC
-,TRBJ2-1,TRBV4-1,CASSWRARSYNEQFF,TGCGCCAGCAGCTGGAGGGCCAGATCCTACAATGAGCAGTTCTTC
-,TRBJ2-1,TRBV5-6,CASSTTYDEQFF,TGTGCCAGCAGCACCACATACGATGAGCAGTTCTTC
-,TRBJ1-1,TRBV29-1,CSAGGGLGAFF,TGCAGCGCTGGGGGGGGCCTAGGAGCTTTCTTT
-,TRBJ2-2,TRBV7-8,CASSPEADPNAGELFF,TGTGCCAGCAGCCCGGAGGCCGACCCGAACGCCGGGGAGCTGTTTTTT
TRBD1,TRBJ2-5,TRBV7-8,CASRDRYRGEETQYF,TGTGCCAGCAGGGATCGGTACAGGGGGGAAGAGACCCAGTACTTC
TRBD2,TRBJ2-5,TRBV4-1,CASSQVSPGLAGEGETQYF,TGCGCCAGCAGCCAAGTTTCCCCTGGACTAGCGGGAGAGGGGGAGACCCAGTACTTC
TRBD2,TRBJ2-5,TRBV3-1,CASSQAGGGPTWGTQYF,TGTGCCAGCAGCCAAGCTGGCGGGGGGCCGACGTGGGGGACCCAGTACTTC
-,TRBJ1-5,TRBV23-1,CASATMGRGNQPQHF,TGCGCCAGCGCAACAATGGGACGGGGAAATCAGCCCCAGCATTTT
-,TRBJ2-5,TRBV5-4,CASSRSEGPGETQYF,TGTGCCAGCAGCCGAAGTGAGGGGCCGGGGGAGACCCAGTACTTC
TRBD1,TRBJ2-7,TRBV28,CASSPRDRGVLQYF,TGTGCCAGCAGTCCCCGGGACAGGGGTGTCCTGCAGTACTTC
-,TRBJ1-2,TRBV20-1,CSASSRQENYGYTF,TGCAGTGCTTCTAGTCGACAGGAAAACTATGGCTACACCTTC